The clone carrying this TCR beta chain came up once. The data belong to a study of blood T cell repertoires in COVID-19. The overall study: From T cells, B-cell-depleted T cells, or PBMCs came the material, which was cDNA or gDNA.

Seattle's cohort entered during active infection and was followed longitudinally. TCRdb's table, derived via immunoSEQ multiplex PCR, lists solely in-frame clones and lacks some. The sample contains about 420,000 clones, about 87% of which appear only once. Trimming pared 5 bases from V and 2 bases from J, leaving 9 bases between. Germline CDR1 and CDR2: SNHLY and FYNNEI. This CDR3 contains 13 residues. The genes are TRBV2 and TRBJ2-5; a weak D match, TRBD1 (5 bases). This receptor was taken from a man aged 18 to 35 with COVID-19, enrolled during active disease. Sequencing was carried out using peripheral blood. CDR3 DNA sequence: TGTGCCAGCAGTATTAGGGGACAAGAGACCCAGTACTTC. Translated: CASSIRGQETQYF.